Below, one T cell receptor beta chain is given with its context. These data are taken from a study of blood T cell repertoires in COVID-19. Method: immunoSEQ multiplex PCR; TCRdb's copy keeps in-frame clones and lacks some. The table shows under 250,000 clones, with more than 85% occurring only once. CDR1 SGHRS and CDR2 YFSETQ come from the germline V gene. The ends lost 3 bases at V and 6 bases at J; junction bases unmatched: 6. CDR3 length: 14 residues. What was sequenced was peripheral blood. This sequence was found in a man aged 35-49 years with acute or convalescent COVID-19. V usage is TRBV5-1 and J usage is TRBJ2-4; 7 nucleotides line up with TRBD2. The chain's CDR3 is CASSSGTNGNIQYF. The CDR3 coding sequence is TGCGCCAGCAGCTCCGGGACTAACGGAAACATTCAGTACTTC. The complete variable domain, with remaining parts taken from reference TRBV5-1 and TRBJ2-4, reads KAGVTQTPRYLIKTRGQQVTLSCSPISGHRSVSWYQQTPGQGLQFLFEYFSETQRNKGNFPGRFSGRQFSNSRSEMNVSTLELGDSALYLCASSSGTNGNIQYFGAGTRLSVL.